This is a list of T cell receptor beta chains from one sample in a study of Ad26.COV2.S vaccination and SARS-CoV-2 variants. Profiled with immunoSEQ multiplex PCR; TCRdb holds only in-frame clones, not every one. The table has around 450,000 clones, 89% seen once; the top ten hold more than 1.5%. The specimen was peripheral blood, collected in a trial of Ad26.COV2.S vaccine versus placebo. These receptors all stem from a person aged 18-60 years who received the Ad26.COV2.S COVID-19 vaccine or a placebo. CDR3s include the opening cysteine and the closing phenylalanine or tryptophan. The D gene is left open where the match is weak. The size entry is marked missing in some rows and otherwise reads once, few, many or a size class.

clone size	D gene	V gene	J gene	CDR3 DNA	CDR3 protein
-	-	TRBV28	TRBJ2-3	TGTGCCAGCAGTTTAACCCCCACACTATACACAGATACGCAGTATTTT	CASSLTPTLYTDTQYF
once	-	TRBV6-1	TRBJ2-7	TGTGCCAGCAGTGACGGGACACGAGTTTACGAGCAGTACTTC	CASSDGTRVYEQYF
-	TRBD1	TRBV10-1	TRBJ2-1	TGCGCCAGCAGTTCGGGACAGGGGGTCAATGAGCAGTTCTTC	CASSSGQGVNEQFF
-	TRBD1	TRBV10-3	TRBJ1-3	TGTGCCGTCGAAGACAGGGCCTCTGGAAACACCATATATTTT	CAVEDRASGNTIYF
-	-	TRBV2	TRBJ1-6	TGTGCCAGCAGTGAAGGGCAGGGGAGGTATTCACCCCTCCACTTT	CASSEGQGRYSPLHF
-	-	TRBV19	TRBJ1-1	TGTGCCAGTAGTATTGGGCCTTCGAACACTGAAGCTTTCTTT	CASSIGPSNTEAFF
-	-	TRBV28	TRBJ2-2	TGTGCCAGCACGGTCACGGACGACCGGGAGCTGTTTTTT	CASTVTDDRELFF
-	-	TRBV21-1	TRBJ2-7	TGTGCCAGCAGCAAATGCGTGGTGCCCCCTACCTACGAGCAGTACTTC	CASSKCVVPPTYEQYF
-	TRBD2	TRBV30	TRBJ2-1	TGTGCCTGTCAAAGCGGGAGCTCCTACAATGAGCAGTTCTTC	CACQSGSSYNEQFF
-	-	TRBV11-2	TRBJ1-1	TGTGCCAGCAGCCAAACGGGGAACACTGAAGCTTTCTTT	CASSQTGNTEAFF
few	-	TRBV7-9	TRBJ2-3	TGTGCCAGCAGCCCCCGGGTGGGCCACACAGATACGCAGTATTTT	CASSPRVGHTDTQYF
-	-	TRBV19	TRBJ1-1	TGTGCCAGTAGTATTGGGGTGAACACTGAAGCTTTCTTT	CASSIGVNTEAFF
-	-	TRBV4-1	TRBJ1-3	TGCGCCAGCAGCCAAGTCCCTGCCTTGGGGAACACCATATATTTT	CASSQVPALGNTIYF
-	-	TRBV5-1	TRBJ2-3	TGCGCCAGCAGCGATATCTACACAGATACGCAGTATTTT	CASSDIYTDTQYF
-	-	TRBV11-2	TRBJ2-2	TGTGCCAGCAGCCTTACAGGGATTGGCGGGACGGGGAACACCGGGGAGCTGTTTTTT	CASSLTGIGGTGNTGELFF
-	-	TRBV21-1	TRBJ2-6	TGTGCCAGACCCGACACAGGAGCCAAGTCTGGGGCCAACGTCCTGACTTTC	CARPDTGAKSGANVLTF
-	TRBD1	TRBV7-9	TRBJ2-5	TGTGCCAGCAGCGGGATGGACAGGGAAAGAGTAGAGACCCAGTACTTC	CASSGMDRERVETQYF
-	-	TRBV28	TRBJ1-3	TGTGCCAGCAGTTTTTTCCGGAGCTCTGGAAACACCATATATTTT	CASSFFRSSGNTIYF
-	-	TRBV11-2	TRBJ1-1	TGTGCCAGCAGCTTTGGGCAGGGGAACACTGAAGCTTTCTTT	CASSFGQGNTEAFF
-	TRBD1	TRBV19	TRBJ1-2	TGTGCCAGTAGTAGTCGTCTTGCTTTCGGCGGCCGACAGGGTGGCTACACCTTC	CASSSRLAFGGRQGGYTF
-	-	TRBV3-1/TRBV3-2	TRBJ2-1	TGTGCCAGCAGCCAACCTCTGGGCTCGGTGGGTGTGAATGAGCAGTTCTTC	CASSQPLGSVGVNEQFF
-	TRBD1	TRBV6-2/TRBV6-3	TRBJ2-7	TGTGCCAGCAGTTTCTCTCCCGGGACAGGGGTATCTCCCTACGAGCAGTACTTC	CASSFSPGTGVSPYEQYF
-	-	TRBV4-3	TRBJ1-3	TGCGCCAGCAGCCAAGATCTGCCAGAACCCGGTGCGAGAAACACCATATATTTT	CASSQDLPEPGARNTIYF
-	-	TRBV4-3	TRBJ1-1	TGCGCCAGCAGCCAAGAATTGGGGTTTGGGTACACTGAAGCTTTCTTT	CASSQELGFGYTEAFF
-	-	TRBV4-1	TRBJ2-7	TGCGCCAGCAGCCAAGGTATTTCGGCGGGGTACGAGCAGTACTTC	CASSQGISAGYEQYF
-	-	TRBV15	TRBJ2-3	TGTGCCACCAGCAGACCTTCAAGGGGCGCCAGCACAGATACGCAGTATTTT	CATSRPSRGASTDTQYF
-	-	TRBV29-1	TRBJ2-2	TGCAGCGTGGGGGTGGGGTCTCGGAACACCGGGGAGCTGTTTTTT	CSVGVGSRNTGELFF
-	-	TRBV6-2/TRBV6-3	TRBJ2-3	TGTGCCAGCAGTTACGGGGGGCTGCACAGAACAGATACGCAGTATTTT	CASSYGGLHRTDTQYF
-	TRBD1	TRBV9	TRBJ1-6	TGTGCCAGCAGCCCGCTACCCGACAGGGCAAATTCACCCCTCCACTTT	CASSPLPDRANSPLHF
-	TRBD2	TRBV10-3	TRBJ2-2	TGTGCCATCAGTGAGCCCGGTGGTAGCGGGGGTTACGTCGCGAACACCGGGGAGCTGTTTTTT	CAISEPGGSGGYVANTGELFF
-	-	TRBV18	TRBJ1-5	TGTGCCAGCTCACCCCCCGGGACACTCGGTGGCAATCAGCCCCAGCATTTT	CASSPPGTLGGNQPQHF
-	-	TRBV18	TRBJ1-1	TGTGCCAGCTCACCAGGACAGAGAAGAGGAACCGAAGCTTTCTTT	CASSPGQRRGTEAFF
-	-	TRBV7-8	TRBJ1-2	TGTGCCAGCAGCCCTGGGAACAGGGCCACCGCTAACTATGGCTACACCTTC	CASSPGNRATANYGYTF
-	-	TRBV30	TRBJ1-6	TGTGCCTGGGGGGCCCGCGGGAATTCACCCCTCCACTTT	CAWGARGNSPLHF
-	-	TRBV29-1	TRBJ1-1	TGCAGCGTTGGGGCGGTTCCGGTCACTGAAGCTTTCTTT	CSVGAVPVTEAFF
few	TRBD1	TRBV4-1	TRBJ1-4	TGCGCCAGCAGCCCCCGACAGGGGGCGAGTGAAAAACTGTTTTTT	CASSPRQGASEKLFF
few	-	TRBV3-1/TRBV3-2	TRBJ2-5	TGTGCCAGCAGCCAAGCACTGACAGGACAAGAGACCCAGTACTTC	CASSQALTGQETQYF
-	TRBD1	TRBV5-1	TRBJ2-7	TGCGCCAGCAGCGAAAATACCGGGACAGGGGTCGGCGAGCAGTACTTC	CASSENTGTGVGEQYF
few	TRBD1	TRBV2	TRBJ1-2	TGTGCCAGCGGACCGACAGGGGGCACGACGGGCTACACCTTC	CASGPTGGTTGYTF
-	-	TRBV11-2	TRBJ1-6	TGTGCCAGCAGCCTCACATGGAACTATTCACCCCTCCACTTT	CASSLTWNYSPLHF
-	TRBD1	TRBV2	TRBJ2-1	TGTGCCAGCAGTGAAGCCGTTACCGGGACAGGGGCCGAGCAGTTCTTC	CASSEAVTGTGAEQFF
-	-	TRBV10-1	TRBJ2-5	TGCGCCAGCACAGGGCGAGAGACCCAGTACTTC	CASTGRETQYF
-	TRBD2	TRBV10-1	TRBJ2-1	TGCGCCAGCAGTGAGGGGCTAGCGGGAGGCTACAATGAGCAGTTCTTC	CASSEGLAGGYNEQFF
-	-	TRBV30	TRBJ1-3	TGTGCCTGGAGTCCCTCCCGGACAGCGAGCTCTGGAAACACCATATATTTT	CAWSPSRTASSGNTIYF
-	TRBD1	TRBV6-5	TRBJ2-7	TGTGCCAGCAGTTACGTGGGGACAGGGAACTACGAGCAGTACTTC	CASSYVGTGNYEQYF
-	-	TRBV28	TRBJ2-1	TGTGCCAGCAGCCCCCCAGGGTCAATATTCGATGAGCAGTTCTTC	CASSPPGSIFDEQFF
-	-	TRBV7-3	TRBJ2-5	TGTGCCAGCAGCCCGAATGGTCAAGAGACCCAGTACTTC	CASSPNGQETQYF
-	-	TRBV10-3	TRBJ2-3	TGTGCCATCAGTGAGTCTGCGACTACAGATACGCAGTATTTT	CAISESATTDTQYF
-	-	TRBV2	TRBJ2-3	TGTGCCAGCAAGAAAGGGCCGTATACGCAGTATTTT	CASKKGPYTQYF
-	-	TRBV5-1	TRBJ1-1	TGCGCCAGCAGCTTGGCCGGGGGGCAACCTGAAGCTTTCTTT	CASSLAGGQPEAFF
-	TRBD2	TRBV5-1	TRBJ2-2	TGCGCCAGCAGCTTGGCTAGCGGGACCGGGGAGCTGTTTTTT	CASSLASGTGELFF
-	TRBD1	TRBV27	TRBJ2-2	TGTGCCAGCACGTGGACAGGCGGGGAGCTGTTTTTT	CASTWTGGELFF
-	-	TRBV7-8	TRBJ1-1	TGTGCCAGCAGCTTAAACCCCCTCCGATTCGACCAAGAAGCTTTCTTT	CASSLNPLRFDQEAFF
-	-	TRBV6-2/TRBV6-3	TRBJ1-1	TGTGCCAGCAGTTCCAGGGACCATAGTATCATGAACACTGAAGCTTTCTTT	CASSSRDHSIMNTEAFF
-	-	TRBV5-1	TRBJ2-3	TGCGCCAGCAGGCCAGGGGGCACAGATACGCAGTATTTT	CASRPGGTDTQYF
-	-	TRBV13	TRBJ2-3	TGTGCCAGCAGCTTCGCCAGGTTCGGGGACTCAGATACGCAGTATTTT	CASSFARFGDSDTQYF
-	-	TRBV7-9	TRBJ2-3	TGTGCCAGCAGCTTCGACAGCACAGATACGCAGTATTTT	CASSFDSTDTQYF
-	-	TRBV25-1	TRBJ2-7	TGTGCCAGCAGTGATTCGGGGGCTAACTACGAGCAGTACTTC	CASSDSGANYEQYF
-	TRBD1	TRBV5-8	TRBJ2-3	TGTGCCAGCAGCCCGGGACAGTTGGATACGCAGTATTTT	CASSPGQLDTQYF